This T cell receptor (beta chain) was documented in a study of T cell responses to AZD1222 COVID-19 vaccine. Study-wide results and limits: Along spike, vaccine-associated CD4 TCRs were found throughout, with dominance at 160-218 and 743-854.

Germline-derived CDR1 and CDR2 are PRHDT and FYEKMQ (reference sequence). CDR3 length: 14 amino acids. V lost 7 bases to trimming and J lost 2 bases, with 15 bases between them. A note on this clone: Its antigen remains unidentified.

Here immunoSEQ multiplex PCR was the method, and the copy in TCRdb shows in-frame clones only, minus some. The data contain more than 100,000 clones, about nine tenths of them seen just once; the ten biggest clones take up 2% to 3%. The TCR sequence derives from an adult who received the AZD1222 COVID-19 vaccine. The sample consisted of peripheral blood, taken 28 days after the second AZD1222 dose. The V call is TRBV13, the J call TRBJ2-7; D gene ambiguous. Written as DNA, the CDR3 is TGTGCCAGCACCCAGACCTCGCGAGCCTACGAGCAGTACTTC. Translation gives CASTQTSRAYEQYF.